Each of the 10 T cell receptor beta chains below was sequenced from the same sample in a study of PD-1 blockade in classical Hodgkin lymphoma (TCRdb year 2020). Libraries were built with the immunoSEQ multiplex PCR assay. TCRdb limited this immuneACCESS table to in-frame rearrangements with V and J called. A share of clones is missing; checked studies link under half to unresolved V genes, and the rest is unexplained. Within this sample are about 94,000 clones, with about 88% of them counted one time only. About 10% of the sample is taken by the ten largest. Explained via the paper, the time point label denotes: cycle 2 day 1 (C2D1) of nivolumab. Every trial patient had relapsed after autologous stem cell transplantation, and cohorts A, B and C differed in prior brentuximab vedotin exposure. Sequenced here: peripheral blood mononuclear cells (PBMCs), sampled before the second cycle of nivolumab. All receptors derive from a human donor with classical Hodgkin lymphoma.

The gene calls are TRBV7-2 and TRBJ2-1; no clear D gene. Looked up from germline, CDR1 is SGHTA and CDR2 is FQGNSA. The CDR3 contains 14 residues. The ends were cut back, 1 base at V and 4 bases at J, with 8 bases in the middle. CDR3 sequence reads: CASSLVQKYNEQFF. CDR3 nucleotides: TGTGCCAGCAGCTTAGTACAAAAATACAATGAGCAGTTCTTC.

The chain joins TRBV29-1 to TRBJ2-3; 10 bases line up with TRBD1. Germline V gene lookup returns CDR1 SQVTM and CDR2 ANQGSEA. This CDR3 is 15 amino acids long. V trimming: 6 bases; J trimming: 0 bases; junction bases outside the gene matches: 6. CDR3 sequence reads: CSVTTGGPSTDTQYF. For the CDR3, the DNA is TGCAGCGTGACGACAGGGGGCCCAAGCACAGATACGCAGTATTTT.

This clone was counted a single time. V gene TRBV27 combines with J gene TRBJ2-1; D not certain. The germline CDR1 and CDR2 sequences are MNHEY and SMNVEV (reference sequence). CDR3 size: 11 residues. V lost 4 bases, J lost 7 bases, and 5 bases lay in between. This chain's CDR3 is CASSYGNEQFF. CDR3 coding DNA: TGTGCCAGCAGTTACGGGAATGAGCAGTTCTTC.

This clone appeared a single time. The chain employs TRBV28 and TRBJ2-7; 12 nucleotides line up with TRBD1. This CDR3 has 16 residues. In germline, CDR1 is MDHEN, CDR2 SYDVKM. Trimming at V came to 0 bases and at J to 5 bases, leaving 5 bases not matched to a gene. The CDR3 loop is CASSLWAGQGAHEQYF. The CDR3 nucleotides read TGTGCCAGCAGTTTATGGGCGGGACAGGGGGCCCACGAGCAGTACTTC.

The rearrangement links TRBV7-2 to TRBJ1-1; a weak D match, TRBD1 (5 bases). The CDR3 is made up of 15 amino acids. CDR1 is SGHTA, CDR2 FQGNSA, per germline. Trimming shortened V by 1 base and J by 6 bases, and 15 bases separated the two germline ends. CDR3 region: CASSLDGGWRAEAFF. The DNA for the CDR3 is TGTGCCAGCAGCTTAGACGGGGGATGGAGGGCTGAAGCTTTCTTT.

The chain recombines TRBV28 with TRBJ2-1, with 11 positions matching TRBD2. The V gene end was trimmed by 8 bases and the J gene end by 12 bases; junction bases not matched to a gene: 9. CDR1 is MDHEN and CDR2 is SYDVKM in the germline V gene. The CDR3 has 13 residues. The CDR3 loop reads CASWASGRPGQFF. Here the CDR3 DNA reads TGTGCCAGCTGGGCTAGCGGGAGGCCCGGGCAGTTCTTC.

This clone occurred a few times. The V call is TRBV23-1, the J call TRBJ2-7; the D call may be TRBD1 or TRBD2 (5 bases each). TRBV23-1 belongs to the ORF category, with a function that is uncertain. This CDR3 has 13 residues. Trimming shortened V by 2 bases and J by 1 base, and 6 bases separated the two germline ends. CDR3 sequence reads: CASSQGGSYEQYF. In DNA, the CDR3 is TGCGCCAGCAGTCAAGGGGGTTCCTACGAGCAGTACTTC.

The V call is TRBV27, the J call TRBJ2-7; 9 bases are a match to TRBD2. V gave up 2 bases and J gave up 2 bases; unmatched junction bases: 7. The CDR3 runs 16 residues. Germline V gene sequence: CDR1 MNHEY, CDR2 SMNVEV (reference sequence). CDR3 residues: CASSLTPLAGTYEQYF. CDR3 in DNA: TGTGCCAGCAGTTTAACCCCTCTAGCGGGGACCTACGAGCAGTACTTC.

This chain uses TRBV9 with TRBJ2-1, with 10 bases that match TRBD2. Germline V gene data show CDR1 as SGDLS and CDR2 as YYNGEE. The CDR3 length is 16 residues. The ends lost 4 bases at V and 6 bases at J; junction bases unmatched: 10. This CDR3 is CASSTHLAGVGNEQFF. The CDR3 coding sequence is TGTGCCAGCAGCACCCACCTAGCGGGAGTCGGCAATGAGCAGTTCTTC.

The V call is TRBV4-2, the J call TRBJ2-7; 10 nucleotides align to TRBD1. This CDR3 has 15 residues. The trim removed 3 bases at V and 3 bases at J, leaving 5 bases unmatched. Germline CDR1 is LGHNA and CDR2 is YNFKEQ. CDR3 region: CASSQSGTGDYEQYF. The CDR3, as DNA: TGTGCCAGCAGCCAGAGCGGGACAGGGGACTACGAGCAGTACTTC.